This T cell receptor beta chain derives from a study of T cell responses to AZD1222 COVID-19 vaccine. Clones were read by immunoSEQ multiplex PCR, and TCRdb kept only the in-frame ones, dropping some. The data show around 99,000 clones, with 70% to 90% seen just once and roughly 5% held by the top ten. Germline CDR1 MDHEN, CDR2 SYDVKM. V shed 6 bases and J shed 1 base, with 6 bases lying between them. The CDR3 sequence is 12 residues long. This clone was observed once. Second-dose intervals of approximately 4 or approximately 12 weeks were pooled. Sequencing used peripheral blood, obtained 28 days after the second AZD1222 dose. The receptor comes from an adult who received the AZD1222 COVID-19 vaccine. The rearrangement joins TRBV28 to TRBJ1-1, with D unclear. The CDR3 bases are TGTGCCAGCAGGCGACCGAACACTGAAGCTTTCTTT. It translates to CASRRPNTEAFF.